The 22 T cell receptor beta chains below were found in one sample sequenced in a study of T cell responses to AZD1222 COVID-19 vaccine. Some clones are missing from TCRdb's copy, which holds only in-frame ones; the method was immunoSEQ multiplex PCR. The sample consists of tens of thousands of clones, approximately 81% of them appearing once. Source: peripheral blood, taken on day 0 of AZD1222 vaccination. The receptors were sampled from an adult in good health.

This sequence joins TRBV19 and TRBJ1-1; a possible D gene is TRBD1 (5 bases). This CDR3 comprises 13 residues. Germline values: CDR1 LNHDA, CDR2 SQIVND (reference sequence). The V gene lost 3 bases and the J gene lost 7 bases, with 12 bases spanning the gap. The CDR3 bases are TGTGCCAGTAGTATGATAAGGGGTGGTGAAGCTTTCTTT. It is translated as CASSMIRGGEAFF.

This sequence joins TRBV9 and TRBJ2-3; 8 bases agree with TRBD2. V shed 3 bases, J shed 2 bases, and the junction held 5 bases outside the gene matches. This CDR3 has 15 amino acids. Germline CDR1 SGDLS, CDR2 YYNGEE. CDR3 amino acids: CASSALAGNTDTQYF. CDR3 nucleotides: TGTGCCAGCAGCGCCCTAGCGGGTAACACAGATACGCAGTATTTT.

This clone was found a few times. V and J are TRBV7-9 and TRBJ1-2; a possible D gene is TRBD1 (6 bases). With 6 bases removed from V and 6 bases from J, the gap between germline ends came to 14 bases. The CDR3 consists of 13 residues. CDR1 SEHNR and CDR2 FQNEAQ come from the germline V gene (reference sequence). This CDR3 reads CASSFNRDDGYTF. As DNA, the CDR3 is TGTGCCAGCAGTTTCAACAGGGATGATGGCTACACCTTC.

The chain carries TRBV6-5 and TRBJ2-1; 8 bases align to TRBD1. V lost 2 bases, J lost 13 bases, and 7 bases stayed unmatched. The CDR3 sequence is 13 residues long. Germline CDR1 MNHEY, CDR2 SVGAGI. DNA for the CDR3: TGTGCCAGCAGTTACGGTGGTCAGGGGGCTCAGTTCTTC. This sequence encodes CASSYGGQGAQFF.

The V gene is TRBV3-1 (or the pseudogene TRBV3-2), the J gene TRBJ1-3; the D is unclear. Germline lookup yields CDR1 LGHDT and CDR2 YNNKEL (reference sequence). CDR3 size: 15 residues. V lost 0 bases and J lost 4, with 10 bases in between. The CDR3 is CASSQDSVRGNTIYF. In nucleotides, the CDR3 is TGTGCCAGCAGCCAAGATTCAGTCCGGGGAAACACCATATATTTT.

This clone appeared a few times. The rearrangement links TRBV3-1 (or the pseudogene TRBV3-2) to TRBJ1-4, with D possibly TRBD1 on 6 matching bases. The CDR3 is 13 residues long. Deletions cut 7 bases from V and 3 bases from J, with 9 bases between. The germline V gene encodes CDR1 LGHDT and CDR2 YNNKEL (reference sequence). The CDR3 region has the DNA TGTGCCAGCAAGGGACAAGCTAATGAAAAACTGTTTTTT. As protein: CASKGQANEKLFF.

The rearrangement uses TRBV4-1 and TRBJ2-7, with TRBD1 matching over 7 bases. This CDR3 has 14 amino acids. V shed 5 bases, J shed 0 bases, and the junction held 4 bases outside the gene matches. Germline CDR1 MGHRA, CDR2 YSYEKL. CDR3 loop: CASSTTGTSYEQYF. The CDR3 region has the DNA TGCGCCAGCAGCACGACAGGGACCTCCTACGAGCAGTACTTC.

V is TRBV14 and J is TRBJ2-1, with D perhaps TRBD2 (5 bases). The CDR3 contains 15 residues. Germline assignment: CDR1 SGHDN and CDR2 FVKESK. V was shortened by 1 base and J by 5 bases, with 12 bases between the two germline ends. The CDR3 loop reads CASSQVTGSHNEQFF. CDR3 nucleotides: TGTGCCAGCAGCCAAGTTACGGGGTCTCACAATGAGCAGTTCTTC.

This rearrangement joins TRBV24-1 to TRBJ2-2; D gene ambiguous. Germline CDR1 and CDR2: KGHDR and SFDVKD. Trimming shortened V by 9 bases and J by 6 bases, and 13 bases separated the two germline ends. This CDR3 comprises 13 residues. In DNA, the CDR3 is TGTGCCACCCAAAATCATTGGGCCGGGGAGCTGTTTTTT. It yields the protein CATQNHWAGELFF.

J is TRBJ2-7 and V is TRBV5-6, with TRBD1 matching over 9 bases. Per the germline V gene, CDR1 is SGHDT and CDR2 is YYEEEE. Trimming cost V 4 bases and J 5 bases; bases outside gene matches: 7. This CDR3 is built from 14 residues. CDR3 sequence (DNA): TGTGCCAGCAGCCCCGGGACAGGGAGCCACGAGCAGTACTTC. Translated, it gives CASSPGTGSHEQYF.

V and J are TRBV9 and TRBJ2-2; D uncertain. The V gene's germline CDR1 is SGDLS and CDR2 YYNGEE. The germline V and J ends were trimmed by 0 bases and 7 bases, with 7 bases remaining between them. The CDR3 consists of 13 residues. In DNA, the CDR3 is TGTGCCAGCAGCGTAGTCCTGGGCGGGGAGCTGTTTTTT. This gives the protein CASSVVLGGELFF.

This clone appeared a few times. The gene calls are TRBV2 and TRBJ2-5, with unresolved D. Germline CDR1 is SNHLY and CDR2 is FYNNEI. V shed 6 bases and J shed 4 bases, with 9 bases lying between them. There are 12 residues in the CDR3. The CDR3 is CASSVSAETQYF. The CDR3 DNA reads as TGTGCCAGCAGCGTCTCGGCAGAGACCCAGTACTTC. Using reference TRBV2 and TRBJ2-5 for the parts outside the CDR3, the full variable domain is EPEVTQTPSHQVTQMGQEVILRCVPISNHLYFYWYRQILGQKVEFLVSFYNNEISEKSEIFDDQFSVERPDGSNFTLKIRSTKLEDSAMYFCASSVSAETQYFGPGTRLLVL.

The chain carries TRBV2 and TRBJ2-3; D gene ambiguous. This CDR3 has 14 residues. Trimming left V 4 bases short and J 1 base short, with 9 bases between. Germline V gives CDR1 SNHLY, CDR2 FYNNEI. Written as DNA, the CDR3 is TGTGCCAGCAGTGGTTTGCAGGGCACAGATACGCAGTATTTT. Its protein product is CASSGLQGTDTQYF.

There are a few counts of this clone. V usage is TRBV7-2 and J usage is TRBJ1-5; D not certain. CDR1 is SGHTA and CDR2 is FQGNSA in the germline V gene. V was trimmed by 2 bases and J by 3 bases, leaving 14 bases between them. This CDR3 has 16 amino acids. The CDR3 here is CASSLFGGRTNQPQHF. The CDR3 bases are TGTGCCAGCAGCTTATTTGGTGGACGGACCAATCAGCCCCAGCATTTT.

The rearrangement links TRBV29-1 to TRBJ2-1; D gene uncertain. CDR1 SQVTM and CDR2 ANQGSEA come from the germline V gene. The CDR3 is made up of 10 amino acids. V was trimmed by 6 bases and J by 9 bases, leaving 9 bases between them. The CDR3 reads CSVGNAEQFF. The CDR3 bases are TGCAGCGTGGGCAACGCTGAGCAGTTCTTC.

The chain links TRBV27 to TRBJ2-2, with 7 bases identical to TRBD1. CDR1 and CDR2 from the germline V gene are MNHEY and SMNVEV (reference sequence). Trimming at V came to 5 bases and at J to 7 bases, leaving 13 bases not matched to a gene. This CDR3 comprises 16 residues. In DNA form, the CDR3 reads TGTGCCAGCAGTCCCCGACAGGGCCCTTATGGCGGGGAGCTGTTTTTT. Protein: CASSPRQGPYGGELFF.

The V and J genes are TRBV18 and TRBJ1-3; unclear D gene. The length of the CDR3 is 11 residues. The V end was cut by 6 bases, the J end by 6 bases, with 6 bases between. CDR1 is KGHSH, CDR2 LQKENI, per germline. In DNA form, the CDR3 reads TGTGCCAGCTCGCAGGAAAACACCATATATTTT. Translation gives CASSQENTIYF.

A note on this clone: A junction boundary mismatches the germline segment, possibly from a read error. Written as DNA, the CDR3 is TGTGCCAGCAGCATAGCGGGGGGGGCCTACAATGAGCAGTTCTTC. Translated, it gives CASSIAGGAYNEQFF. The J gene is TRBJ2-1, the V gene TRBV7-8, with 11 nucleotides matching TRBD2. This CDR3 is 15 amino acids long. Germline assignment: CDR1 SGHVS and CDR2 FQNEAQ.

The rearrangement uses TRBV6-5 and TRBJ2-7, with TRBD1 matching over 12 bases. This CDR3 comprises 16 residues. The V and J ends lost 2 bases and 10 bases, in that order; junction bases with no gene match: 12. Germline values: CDR1 MNHEY, CDR2 SVGAGI. The CDR3 reads CASSYSGGQGALLQYF. CDR3 DNA: TGTGCCAGCAGTTACAGTGGGGGACAGGGGGCGCTTTTACAGTACTTC.

The chain links TRBV12-5 to TRBJ1-5, with D possibly being TRBD1 (5 bases). The germline V and J ends were trimmed by 6 bases and 7 bases, with 16 bases remaining between them. The CDR3 extends over 14 amino acids. Per germline, CDR1 LGHNT and CDR2 FRNRAP. The CDR3 sequence is CASGYQGHGQPQHF. CDR3 DNA sequence: TGTGCTAGTGGATACCAGGGTCATGGGCAGCCCCAGCATTTT.

V gene TRBV5-1 combines with J gene TRBJ2-3, with D maybe TRBD2 (6 bases). The CDR3 extends over 15 amino acids. V dropped 4 bases and J dropped 2 bases, with 14 bases sitting between them. The V gene's germline CDR1 is SGHRS and CDR2 YFSETQ. This CDR3 reads CASSTGLGFTDTQYF. DNA for the CDR3: TGCGCCAGCAGCACGGGACTGGGGTTCACAGATACGCAGTATTTT.

The V and J genes are TRBV21-1 and TRBJ2-1; the tabulated D call, TRBD1, remains unverified against the DNA. TRBV21-1 represents a pseudogene. This CDR3 comprises 13 residues. CDR3 bases: TGTGCCAGCAGCCGGACAGCAATCCATGAGCAGTTCTTC. Its protein product is CASSRTAIHEQFF.